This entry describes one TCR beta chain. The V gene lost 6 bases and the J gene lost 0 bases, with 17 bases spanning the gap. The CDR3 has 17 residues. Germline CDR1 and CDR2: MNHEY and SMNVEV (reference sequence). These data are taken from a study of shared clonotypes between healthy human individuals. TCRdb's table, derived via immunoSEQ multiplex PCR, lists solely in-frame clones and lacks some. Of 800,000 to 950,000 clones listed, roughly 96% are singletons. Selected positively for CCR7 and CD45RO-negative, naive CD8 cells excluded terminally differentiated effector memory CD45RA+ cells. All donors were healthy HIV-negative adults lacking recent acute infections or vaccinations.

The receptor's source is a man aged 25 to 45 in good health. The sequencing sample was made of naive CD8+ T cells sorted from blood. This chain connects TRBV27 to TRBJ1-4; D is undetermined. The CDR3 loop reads CASSYLGPQATNEKLFF. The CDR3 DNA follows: TGTGCCAGCAGCTACCTAGGTCCCCAGGCAACTAATGAAAAACTGTTTTTT.